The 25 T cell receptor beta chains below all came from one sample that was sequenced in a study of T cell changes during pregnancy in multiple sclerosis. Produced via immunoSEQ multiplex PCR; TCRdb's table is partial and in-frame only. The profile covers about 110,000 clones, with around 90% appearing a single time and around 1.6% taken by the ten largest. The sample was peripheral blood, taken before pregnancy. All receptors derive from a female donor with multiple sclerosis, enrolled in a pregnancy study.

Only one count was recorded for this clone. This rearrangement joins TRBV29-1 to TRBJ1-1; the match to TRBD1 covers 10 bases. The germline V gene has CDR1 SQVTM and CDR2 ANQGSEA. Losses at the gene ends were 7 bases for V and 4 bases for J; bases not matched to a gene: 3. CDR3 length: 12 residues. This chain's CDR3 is CSGDRGTTEAFF. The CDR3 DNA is TGCAGCGGGGACAGGGGTACCACTGAAGCTTTCTTT.

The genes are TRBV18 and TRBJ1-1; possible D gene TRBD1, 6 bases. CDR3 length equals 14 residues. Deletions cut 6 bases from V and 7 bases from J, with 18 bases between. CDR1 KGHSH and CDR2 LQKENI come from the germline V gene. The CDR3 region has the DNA TGTGCCAGCTCTACCGTGGGGGGGCTGGGTGAAGCTTTCTTT. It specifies CASSTVGGLGEAFF.

The CDR3 coding sequence is TGTGCCAGCAGCCCGGCCCTTCTAGCGGGAGGGCCGCGGACCTACGAGCAGTACTTC. Protein: CASSPALLAGGPRTYEQYF. The V call is TRBV27, the J call TRBJ2-7; 12 positions match TRBD2. J was trimmed by 2 bases and V by 6 bases; bases with no gene match: 17. CDR3 length equals 19 residues. Germline CDR1 reads MNHEY; CDR2 reads SMNVEV (reference sequence).

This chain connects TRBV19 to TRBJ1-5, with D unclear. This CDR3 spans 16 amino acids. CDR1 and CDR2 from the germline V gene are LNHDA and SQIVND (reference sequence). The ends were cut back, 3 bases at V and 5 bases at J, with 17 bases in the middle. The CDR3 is CASSMLRRPRDQPQHF. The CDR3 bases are TGTGCCAGTAGTATGTTGCGTAGGCCGCGGGATCAGCCCCAGCATTTT.

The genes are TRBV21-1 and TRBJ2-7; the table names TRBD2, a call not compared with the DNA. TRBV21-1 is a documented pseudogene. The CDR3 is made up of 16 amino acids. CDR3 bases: TGTGCCAGCAGCAAAGAGGAGAGGGAGAGGTTCTACGAGCAGTACTTC. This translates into CASSKEERERFYEQYF.

The CDR3 DNA is TGCGCCAGCAGCTTGTCAGGGGATGGCTACACCTTC. Amino acid sequence: CASSLSGDGYTF. The chain is built from TRBV5-1 and TRBJ1-2; weak D call: TRBD1 (6 bases). Between the trimmed V and J ends, which lost 1 base and 6 bases, there was a span of 7 bases. This CDR3 is built from 12 residues. In germline, CDR1 is SGHRS, CDR2 YFSETQ. The variable domain in full, with the rest retrieved from reference TRBV5-1 and TRBJ1-2, is KAGVTQTPRYLIKTRGQQVTLSCSPISGHRSVSWYQQTPGQGLQFLFEYFSETQRNKGNFPGRFSGRQFSNSRSEMNVSTLELGDSALYLCASSLSGDGYTFGSGTRLTVV.

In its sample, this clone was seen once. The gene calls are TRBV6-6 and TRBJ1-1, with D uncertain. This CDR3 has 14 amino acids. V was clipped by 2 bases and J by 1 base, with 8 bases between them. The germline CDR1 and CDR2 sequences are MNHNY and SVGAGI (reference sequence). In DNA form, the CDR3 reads TGTGCCAGCAGTTACAAGGCGGAGAACACTGAAGCTTTCTTT. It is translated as CASSYKAENTEAFF.

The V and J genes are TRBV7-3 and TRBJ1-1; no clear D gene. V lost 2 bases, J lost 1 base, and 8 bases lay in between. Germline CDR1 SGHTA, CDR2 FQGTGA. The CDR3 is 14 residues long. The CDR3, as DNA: TGTGCCAGCAGCTTATCTAGAGGGAACACTGAAGCTTTCTTT. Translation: CASSLSRGNTEAFF.

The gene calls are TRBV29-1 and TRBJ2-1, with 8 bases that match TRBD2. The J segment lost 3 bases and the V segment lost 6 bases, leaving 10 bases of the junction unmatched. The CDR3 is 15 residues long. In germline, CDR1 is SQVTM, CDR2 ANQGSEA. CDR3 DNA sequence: TGCAGCGTCCGAACACTAGCGGAAGACTACAATGAGCAGTTCTTC. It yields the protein CSVRTLAEDYNEQFF.

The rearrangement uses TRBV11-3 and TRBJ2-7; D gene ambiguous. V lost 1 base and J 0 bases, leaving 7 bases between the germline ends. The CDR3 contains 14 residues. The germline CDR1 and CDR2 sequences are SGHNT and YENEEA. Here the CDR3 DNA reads TGTGCCAGCAGCTTAGCTACTAACTCCTACGAGCAGTACTTC. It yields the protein CASSLATNSYEQYF.

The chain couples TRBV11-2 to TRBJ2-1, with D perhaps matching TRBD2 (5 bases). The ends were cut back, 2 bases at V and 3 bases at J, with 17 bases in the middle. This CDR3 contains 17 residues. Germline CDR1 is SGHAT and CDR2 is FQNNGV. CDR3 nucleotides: TGTGCCAGCAGCTTAAACGCGCGGCTAGCTAACTACAATGAGCAGTTCTTC. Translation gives CASSLNARLANYNEQFF.

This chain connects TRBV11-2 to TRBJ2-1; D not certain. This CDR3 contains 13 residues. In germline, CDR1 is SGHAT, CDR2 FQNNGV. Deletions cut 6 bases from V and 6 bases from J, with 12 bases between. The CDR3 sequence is CASSSVSFNEQFF. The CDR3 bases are TGTGCCAGCAGTTCAGTCTCGTTCAATGAGCAGTTCTTC.

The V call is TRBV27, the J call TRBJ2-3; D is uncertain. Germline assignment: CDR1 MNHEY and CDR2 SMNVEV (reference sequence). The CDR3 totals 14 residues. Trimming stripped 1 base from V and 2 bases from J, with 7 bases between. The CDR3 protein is CASSLYGYTDTQYF. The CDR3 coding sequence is TGTGCCAGCAGTTTATACGGGTACACAGATACGCAGTATTTT.

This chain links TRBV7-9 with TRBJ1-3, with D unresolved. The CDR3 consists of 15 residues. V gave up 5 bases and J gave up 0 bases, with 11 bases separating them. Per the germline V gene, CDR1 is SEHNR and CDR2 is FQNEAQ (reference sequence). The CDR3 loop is CASSRIGSSGNTIYF. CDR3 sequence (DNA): TGTGCCAGCAGCCGGATCGGGAGCTCTGGAAACACCATATATTTT.

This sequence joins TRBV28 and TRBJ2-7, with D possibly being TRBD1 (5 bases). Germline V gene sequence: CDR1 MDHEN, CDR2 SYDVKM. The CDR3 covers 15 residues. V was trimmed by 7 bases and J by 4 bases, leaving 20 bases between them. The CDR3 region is CASTKPQGLVYEQYF. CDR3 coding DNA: TGTGCCAGCACCAAACCCCAGGGTCTCGTGTACGAGCAGTACTTC.

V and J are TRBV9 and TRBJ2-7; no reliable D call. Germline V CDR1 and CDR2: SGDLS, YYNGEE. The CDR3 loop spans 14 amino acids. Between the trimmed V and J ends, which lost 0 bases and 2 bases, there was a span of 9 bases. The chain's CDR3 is CASSVGVTAYEQYF. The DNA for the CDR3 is TGTGCCAGCAGCGTAGGGGTAACAGCCTACGAGCAGTACTTC.

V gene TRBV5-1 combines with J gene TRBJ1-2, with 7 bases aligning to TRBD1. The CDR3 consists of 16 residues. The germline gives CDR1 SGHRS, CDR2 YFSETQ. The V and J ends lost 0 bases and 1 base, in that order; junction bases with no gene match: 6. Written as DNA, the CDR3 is TGCGCCAGCAGCTTGGCCCCAGGGGACAGTAACTATGGCTACACCTTC. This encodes CASSLAPGDSNYGYTF. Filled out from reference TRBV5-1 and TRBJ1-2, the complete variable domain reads KAGVTQTPRYLIKTRGQQVTLSCSPISGHRSVSWYQQTPGQGLQFLFEYFSETQRNKGNFPGRFSGRQFSNSRSEMNVSTLELGDSALYLCASSLAPGDSNYGYTFGSGTRLTVV.

The CDR3 loop reads CASSTGYTYEQYF. The DNA for the CDR3 is TGTGCCAGCAGTACAGGTTACACCTACGAGCAGTACTTC. This rearrangement joins TRBV2 to TRBJ2-7, with D tentatively TRBD1 (5 bases). The CDR3 runs 13 residues. V was shortened by 5 bases and J by 2 bases, with 10 bases between the two germline ends. Germline-derived CDR1 and CDR2 are SNHLY and FYNNEI.

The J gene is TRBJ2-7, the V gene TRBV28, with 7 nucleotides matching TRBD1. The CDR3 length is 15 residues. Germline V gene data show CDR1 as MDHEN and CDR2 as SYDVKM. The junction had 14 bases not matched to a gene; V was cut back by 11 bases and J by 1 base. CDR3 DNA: TGTGCCGCCAGATCTGGACAGGTAGGATCCTACGAGCAGTACTTC. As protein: CAARSGQVGSYEQYF.

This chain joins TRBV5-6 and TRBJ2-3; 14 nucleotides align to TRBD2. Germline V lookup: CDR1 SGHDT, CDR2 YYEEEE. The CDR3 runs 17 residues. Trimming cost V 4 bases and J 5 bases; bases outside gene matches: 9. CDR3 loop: CASSPGLAGADLDTQYF. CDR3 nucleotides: TGTGCCAGCAGCCCGGGACTAGCGGGGGCTGACCTAGATACGCAGTATTTT.

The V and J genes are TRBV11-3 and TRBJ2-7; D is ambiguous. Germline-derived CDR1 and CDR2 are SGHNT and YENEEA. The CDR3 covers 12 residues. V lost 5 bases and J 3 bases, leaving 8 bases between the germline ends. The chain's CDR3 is CASSPGDYEQYF. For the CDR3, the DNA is TGTGCCAGCAGCCCAGGTGACTACGAGCAGTACTTC.

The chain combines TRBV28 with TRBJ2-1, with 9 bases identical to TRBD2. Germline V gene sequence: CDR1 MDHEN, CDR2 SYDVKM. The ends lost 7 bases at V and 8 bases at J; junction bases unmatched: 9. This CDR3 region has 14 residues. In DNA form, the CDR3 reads TGTGCCAGCAATCGGCGGGGGGGCGTAGATGAGCAGTTCTTC. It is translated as CASNRRGGVDEQFF.

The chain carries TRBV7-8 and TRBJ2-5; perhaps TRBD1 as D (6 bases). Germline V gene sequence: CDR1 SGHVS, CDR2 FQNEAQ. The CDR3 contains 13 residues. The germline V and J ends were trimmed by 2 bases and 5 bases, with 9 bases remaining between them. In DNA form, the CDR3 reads TGTGCCAGCAGCTTAAAGGGGGTTGAGACCCAGTACTTC. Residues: CASSLKGVETQYF.

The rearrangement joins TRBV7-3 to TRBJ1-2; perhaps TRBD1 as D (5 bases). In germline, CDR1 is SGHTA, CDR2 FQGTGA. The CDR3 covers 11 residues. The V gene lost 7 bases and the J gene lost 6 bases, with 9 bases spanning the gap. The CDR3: CASKGEDGYTF. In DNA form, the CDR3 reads TGTGCCAGCAAAGGGGAGGATGGCTACACCTTC. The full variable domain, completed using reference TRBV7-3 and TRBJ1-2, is GAGVSQTPSNKVTEKGKYVELRCDPISGHTALYWYRQSLGQGPEFLIYFQGTGAADDSGLPNDRFFAVRPEGSVSTLKIQRTERGDSAVYLCASKGEDGYTFGSGTRLTVV.

The CDR3: CASSVDDRDNQPQHF. The CDR3 DNA is TGTGCCAGCAGCGTAGATGACAGGGACAATCAGCCCCAGCATTTT. V and J are TRBV9 and TRBJ1-5; 7 positions match TRBD1. The CDR3 contains 15 residues. From germline, CDR1 is SGDLS and CDR2 YYNGEE. J was trimmed by 3 bases and V by 0 bases; bases with no gene match: 3.